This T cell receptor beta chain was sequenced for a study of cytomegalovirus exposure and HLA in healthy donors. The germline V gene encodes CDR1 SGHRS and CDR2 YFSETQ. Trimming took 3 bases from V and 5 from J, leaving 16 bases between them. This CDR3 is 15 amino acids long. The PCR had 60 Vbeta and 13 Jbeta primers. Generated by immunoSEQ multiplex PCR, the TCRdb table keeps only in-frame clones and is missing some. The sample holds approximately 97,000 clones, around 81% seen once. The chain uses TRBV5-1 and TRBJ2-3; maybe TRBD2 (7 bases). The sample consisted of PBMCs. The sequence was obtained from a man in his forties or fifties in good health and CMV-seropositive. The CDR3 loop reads CASSSRGGVEDTQYF. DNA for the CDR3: TGCGCCAGCAGCTCGAGAGGGGGGGTAGAAGATACGCAGTATTTT.